Each of the 27 T cell receptor beta chains below was sequenced from the same sample in a study of blood T cell repertoires in COVID-19. Clones were sequenced by immunoSEQ multiplex PCR, and TCRdb holds only the in-frame ones, with some missing. The sample comprises about 190,000 clones, around nine tenths of which are singletons, and less than 5.5% rests with the top ten. The sample comprised peripheral blood. Every receptor here comes from a human donor in a cohort sampled during active COVID-19.

CDR3: CASSVTAGATDTQYF. The CDR3 coding sequence is TGTGCCAGCAGCGTAACAGCGGGAGCCACAGATACGCAGTATTTT. The chain couples TRBV9 to TRBJ2-3; TRBD2 matches 8 bases. Germline values: CDR1 SGDLS, CDR2 YYNGEE. Losses at the gene ends were 1 base for V and 2 bases for J; bases not matched to a gene: 3. There are 15 residues in the CDR3.

The chain combines TRBV5-5 with TRBJ1-3; no firm D call. CDR3 size: 14 residues. Deletions cut 1 base from V and 0 bases from J, with 5 bases between. Germline V CDR1 and CDR2: SGHKS, YYEKEE (reference sequence). For the CDR3, the DNA is TGTGCCAGCAGCTTGCCCAGCTCTGGAAACACCATATATTTT. Its protein is CASSLPSSGNTIYF.

This chain connects TRBV10-3 to TRBJ2-1; 13 nucleotides match TRBD2. Germline V gene data show CDR1 as ENHRY and CDR2 as SYGVKD. V was pared by 4 bases and J by 10 bases, with 10 bases of the junction left unmatched. This CDR3 comprises 16 residues. The CDR3 DNA sequence: TGTGCCATCAGTGGGGGGACTAGCGGGACGTCGAGGGAGCAGTTCTTC. It is translated as CAISGGTSGTSREQFF.

V and J are TRBV7-2 and TRBJ1-4; 10 bases are a match to TRBD1. The germline V gene encodes CDR1 SGHTA and CDR2 FQGNSA. CDR3 length: 15 residues. V lost 0 bases and J lost 8; bases outside the gene matches: 3. The CDR3 sequence is CASSLATGQGEKLFF. CDR3 in DNA: TGTGCCAGCAGCTTAGCGACGGGACAGGGGGAAAAACTGTTTTTT.

The chain is built from TRBV12-3 or TRBV12-4 and TRBJ1-1; the D is unclear. This CDR3 comprises 13 residues. V shed 2 bases and J shed 4 bases, with 8 bases lying between them. CDR3 amino acids: CASSLSGTTEAFF. The CDR3 DNA sequence: TGTGCCAGCAGTTTATCAGGCACCACTGAAGCTTTCTTT.

V and J are TRBV4-3 and TRBJ1-2; D unclear. Deletions cut 0 bases from V and 3 bases from J, with 14 bases between. The CDR3 extends over 16 amino acids. Germline CDR1 LGHNA, CDR2 YSLEER. This CDR3 reads CASSQDLGNSDYGYTF. Written as DNA, the CDR3 is TGCGCCAGCAGCCAAGATCTCGGTAACTCGGACTATGGCTACACCTTC.

The chain joins TRBV9 to TRBJ2-1; D remains ambiguous. The V end was cut by 0 bases, the J end by 8 bases, with 12 bases between. This CDR3 has 14 residues. Germline V gene sequence: CDR1 SGDLS, CDR2 YYNGEE. The CDR3 is CASSVGPAEDEQFF. The CDR3 bases are TGTGCCAGCAGCGTAGGCCCAGCAGAGGATGAGCAGTTCTTC. Filled out from reference TRBV9 and TRBJ2-1, the complete variable domain reads DSGVTQTPKHLITATGQRVTLRCSPRSGDLSVYWYQQSLDQGLQFLIQYYNGEERAKGNILERFSAQQFPDLHSELNLSSLELGDSALYFCASSVGPAEDEQFFGPGTRLTVL.

The rearrangement uses TRBV5-5 and TRBJ2-2, with TRBD1 matching 9 bases. After removal of 2 bases from V and 6 bases from J, the junction contained 17 bases not matched to a gene. This CDR3 contains 19 residues. Looked up from germline, CDR1 is SGHKS and CDR2 is YYEKEE (reference sequence). The CDR3 sequence: CASSFRTGAGTVGPGELFF. DNA of the CDR3: TGTGCCAGCAGCTTTCGGACAGGGGCGGGTACAGTGGGCCCCGGGGAGCTGTTTTTT.

V is TRBV10-1 and J is TRBJ1-4, with 7 positions matching TRBD1. With V trimmed by 5 bases and J by 6 bases, 3 bases remained unmatched. The CDR3 spans 13 residues. CDR1 is WNHNN, CDR2 SYGVQD, per germline (reference sequence). DNA for the CDR3: TGCGCCAGCAGTACCGGGACAGATGAAAAACTGTTTTTT. It codes for CASSTGTDEKLFF.

This sequence joins TRBV6-5 and TRBJ1-4; 8 bases match TRBD1. This CDR3 is 14 amino acids long. Germline lookup yields CDR1 MNHEY and CDR2 SVGAGI. V dropped 8 bases and J dropped 8; count of bases not matched to a gene: 10. The CDR3 here is CASRPTGGVEKLFF. The CDR3 coding sequence is TGTGCCAGCCGACCAACAGGGGGTGTCGAAAAACTGTTTTTT.

The genes are TRBV6-1 and TRBJ1-2; D gene ambiguous. Trimming removed 2 bases at V and 7 bases at J, with 11 bases between. The CDR3 loop spans 13 amino acids. Germline loops: CDR1 MNHNS, CDR2 SASEGT. As DNA, the CDR3 is TGTGCCAGCAGTGAACATCGAGGGTTTGGCTACACCTTC. Its translation is CASSEHRGFGYTF.

V gene TRBV11-2 combines with J gene TRBJ2-3, with TRBD1 matching 7 bases. The CDR3 contains 16 residues. The junction had 9 bases not matched to a gene; V was cut back by 5 bases and J by 1 base. CDR1 is SGHAT, CDR2 FQNNGV, per germline. This CDR3 is CASSKTGIGRTDTQYF. The CDR3 DNA reads as TGTGCCAGCAGCAAGACAGGGATTGGACGCACAGATACGCAGTATTTT.

The rearrangement joins TRBV9 to TRBJ2-2; D remains unclear. V lost 4 bases to trimming and J lost 0 bases, with 7 bases between them. The germline V gene encodes CDR1 SGDLS and CDR2 YYNGEE. CDR3 length: 14 amino acids. The CDR3 here is CASSSRTNTGELFF. CDR3 nucleotide sequence: TGTGCCAGCAGCTCCCGTACGAACACCGGGGAGCTGTTTTTT.

The V and J genes are TRBV27 and TRBJ2-1; 8 nucleotides line up with TRBD1. The CDR3 is made up of 18 amino acids. Germline V gene lookup returns CDR1 MNHEY and CDR2 SMNVEV (reference sequence). J was trimmed by 5 bases and V by 5 bases; bases with no gene match: 17. CDR3 loop: CASSPGSGQTGVHNEQFF. CDR3 sequence (DNA): TGTGCCAGCAGTCCCGGATCAGGACAGACAGGGGTCCACAATGAGCAGTTCTTC.

V and J are TRBV7-2 and TRBJ2-5; 9 nucleotides agree with TRBD1. This CDR3 comprises 16 residues. V gave up 2 bases and J gave up 0 bases; unmatched junction bases: 4. From germline, CDR1 is SGHTA and CDR2 FQGNSA. The CDR3 DNA reads as TGTGCCAGCAGCTTAACTGGGACAGGGTACCAAGAGACCCAGTACTTC. Translation gives CASSLTGTGYQETQYF.

As regards this clone: The junction shows a germline mismatch at one end, possibly a read error. The J gene is TRBJ2-2, the V gene TRBV11-3; unclear D gene. CDR3 size: 12 residues. From germline, CDR1 is SGHNT and CDR2 YENEEA. The CDR3 reads CASSRNIGELFF. CDR3 DNA sequence: TGTGCCAGCAGCCGAAACATCGGGGAGCTGTTTTTT.

The rearrangement uses TRBV3-1 (or the pseudogene TRBV3-2) and TRBJ1-1; TRBD1 matches at 9 bases. CDR1 LGHDT and CDR2 YNNKEL come from the germline V gene (reference sequence). Trimming cost V 2 bases and J 3 bases; bases outside gene matches: 7. This CDR3 contains 16 residues. In DNA form, the CDR3 reads TGTGCCAGCAGCCAAACAGGGGGCTCTCTTGACACTGAAGCTTTCTTT. Translated: CASSQTGGSLDTEAFF.

The V gene is TRBV18, the J gene TRBJ2-7, with a possible D match to TRBD2 (5 bases). This CDR3 region has 14 residues. The germline CDR1 and CDR2 sequences are KGHSH and LQKENI. The V end was cut by 2 bases, the J end by 7 bases, with 15 bases between. CDR3 bases: TGTGCCAGCTCACCAGGGTCAGCCCCGGGGGAGCAGTACTTC. Translation: CASSPGSAPGEQYF.

This clone was counted only a few times. The chain is built from TRBV4-1 and TRBJ2-7; D is ambiguous. Deletions cut 2 bases from V and 2 bases from J, with 16 bases between. CDR3 size: 16 residues. The germline V gene encodes CDR1 MGHRA and CDR2 YSYEKL. The CDR3 nucleotides are TGCGCCAGCAGCCAACCGACCGGGTCCAAGACCTACGAGCAGTACTTC. Protein sequence: CASSQPTGSKTYEQYF.

This chain joins TRBV18 and TRBJ2-5; D gene ambiguous. The DNA end favors TRBJ2-7, so the J call may be wrong. CDR1 KGHSH and CDR2 LQKENI come from the germline V gene. This CDR3 comprises 13 residues. This chain's CDR3 is CASSPPSDYEQYF. DNA for the CDR3: TGTGCCAGCTCACCCCCTTCGGACTACGAGCAGTACTTC.

V is TRBV5-1 and J is TRBJ2-2, with TRBD2 matching over 8 bases. The ends lost 1 base at V and 3 bases at J; junction bases unmatched: 14. Germline-derived CDR1 and CDR2 are SGHRS and YFSETQ. The CDR3 has 19 residues. The CDR3 is CASSLTYPRLAGYTGELFF. The CDR3 DNA is TGCGCCAGCAGCTTGACGTACCCCCGATTAGCGGGATACACCGGGGAGCTGTTTTTT.

This clone showed up just a few times. The chain employs TRBV6-5 and TRBJ2-2, with TRBD1 matching over 7 bases. The ends lost 7 bases at V and 4 bases at J; junction bases unmatched: 3. CDR1 and CDR2 from the germline V gene are MNHEY and SVGAGI. The CDR3 contains 13 residues. The CDR3 reads CASTRGTTGELFF. The DNA of the CDR3 is TGTGCCAGCACCAGGGGGACCACCGGGGAGCTGTTTTTT.

This chain links TRBV7-8 with TRBJ2-1; no firm D call. The V gene lost 1 base and the J gene lost 5 bases, with 15 bases spanning the gap. There are 16 residues in the CDR3. Germline V gene sequence: CDR1 SGHVS, CDR2 FQNEAQ. The CDR3 nucleotides read TGTGCCAGCAGCTTAGTGACAAGGCCCTCAAACAATGAGCAGTTCTTC. This codes for CASSLVTRPSNNEQFF.

The J gene is TRBJ1-6, the V gene TRBV6-5; possibly TRBD1 for D (6 bases). This CDR3 contains 15 residues. Germline-derived CDR1 and CDR2 are MNHEY and SVGAGI. The ends were cut back, 10 bases at V and 4 bases at J, with 17 bases in the middle. Written as DNA, the CDR3 is TGTGCCACCCGACGAGGGGGTTCGTATAATTCACCCCTCCACTTT. Translating gives CATRRGGSYNSPLHF.

This sequence joins TRBV10-2 and TRBJ2-2, with 8 bases that match TRBD2. Germline lookup yields CDR1 WSHSY and CDR2 SAAADI. This CDR3 comprises 15 residues. J was trimmed by 5 bases and V by 7 bases; bases with no gene match: 9. In DNA, the CDR3 is TGCGCCAGCACCCCCGGGACTAGAAGAACCGGGGAGCTGTTTTTT. Protein product: CASTPGTRRTGELFF.

The chain carries TRBV12-3 or TRBV12-4 and TRBJ2-4, with D perhaps TRBD2 (5 bases). V was trimmed by 3 bases and J by 9 bases, leaving 12 bases between them. The CDR3 runs to 13 residues. The CDR3 DNA sequence: TGTGCCAGCAGTTTCTGGCCCCGGGGCATTCAGTACTTC. This gives the protein CASSFWPRGIQYF.

The V gene is TRBV6-5, the J gene TRBJ1-1; the D gene is possibly TRBD1 (6 bases). This CDR3 comprises 13 residues. With 6 bases removed from V and 4 bases from J, the gap between germline ends came to 12 bases. In germline, CDR1 is MNHEY, CDR2 SVGAGI. CDR3 sequence reads: CASRAGVGTEAFF. Here the CDR3 DNA reads TGTGCCAGCAGAGCAGGGGTTGGCACTGAAGCTTTCTTT.